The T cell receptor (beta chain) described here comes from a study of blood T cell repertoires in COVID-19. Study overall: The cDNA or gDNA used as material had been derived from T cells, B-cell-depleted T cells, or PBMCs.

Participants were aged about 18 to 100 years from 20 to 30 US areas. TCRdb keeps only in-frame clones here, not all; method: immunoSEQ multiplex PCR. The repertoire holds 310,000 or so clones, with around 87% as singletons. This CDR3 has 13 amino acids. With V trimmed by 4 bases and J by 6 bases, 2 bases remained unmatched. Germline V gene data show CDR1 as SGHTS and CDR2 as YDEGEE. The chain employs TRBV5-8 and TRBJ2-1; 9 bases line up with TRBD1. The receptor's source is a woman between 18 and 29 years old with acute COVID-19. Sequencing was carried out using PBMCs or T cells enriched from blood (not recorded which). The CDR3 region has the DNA TGTGCCAGCAGCAGGACAGGGGTCAATGAGCAGTTCTTC. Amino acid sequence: CASSRTGVNEQFF.